The 9 T cell receptor beta chains listed next were all sequenced from one sample in a study of cytomegalovirus exposure and HLA in healthy donors. With 60 Vbeta and 13 Jbeta primers, the PCR was carried out. Clones were sequenced by immunoSEQ multiplex PCR, and TCRdb holds only the in-frame ones, with some missing. The sample has some 120,000 clones, more than 75% seen once. Specimen: PBMCs. Source of these receptors: a man between 18 and 35 years old in good health and CMV-seronegative.

This chain uses TRBV7-8 with TRBJ2-7, with 7 nucleotides matching TRBD1. The CDR3 length is 15 residues. V was pared by 7 bases and J by 4 bases, with 13 bases of the junction left unmatched. Germline V CDR1 and CDR2: SGHVS, FQNEAQ. CDR3 coding DNA: TGTGCCAGCACCCCCCTTTCTCAGGGGGATTACGAGCAGTACTTC. Its protein is CASTPLSQGDYEQYF.

The chain couples TRBV19 to TRBJ1-4; D unresolved. V lost 5 bases and J lost 8, with 12 bases in between. The CDR3 covers 13 residues. From germline, CDR1 is LNHDA and CDR2 SQIVND (reference sequence). CDR3 DNA: TGTGCCAGTAGTTTCGGGCGGGGAGAAAAACTGTTTTTT. Its protein product is CASSFGRGEKLFF. Full variable domain (missing parts from reference TRBV19 and TRBJ1-4): DGGITQSPKYLFRKEGQNVTLSCEQNLNHDAMYWYRQDPGQGLRLIYYSQIVNDFQKGDIAEGYSVSREKKESFPLTVTSAQKNPTAFYLCASSFGRGEKLFFGSGTQLSVL.

This chain joins TRBV7-2 and TRBJ2-7; tentative D call: TRBD2 (5 bases). V was clipped by 5 bases and J by 1 base, with 12 bases between them. The germline gives CDR1 SGHTA, CDR2 FQGNSA. The CDR3 loop spans 14 amino acids. The chain's CDR3 is CASSLLDGSYEQYF. In nucleotides, the CDR3 is TGTGCCAGCAGCCTACTAGACGGGTCCTACGAGCAGTACTTC.

The chain is built from TRBV5-4 and TRBJ2-5, with TRBD1 matching 9 bases. Germline loops: CDR1 SGHNT, CDR2 YYREEE (reference sequence). V was clipped by 4 bases and J by 2 bases; unmatched bases: 3. The CDR3 is 14 residues long. The CDR3 DNA is TGTGCCAGCAGCCCGGACAGGGGACAAGAGACCCAGTACTTC. It is translated as CASSPDRGQETQYF.

V and J are TRBV7-9 and TRBJ1-4; TRBD1 aligns across 12 bases. The CDR3 is 16 amino acids. With V trimmed by 5 bases and J by 4 bases, 5 bases remained unmatched. Germline CDR1 reads SEHNR; CDR2 reads FQNEAQ (reference sequence). The CDR3 here is CASSRGQGAGNEKLFF. CDR3 nucleotide sequence: TGTGCCAGCAGCCGGGGACAGGGGGCAGGTAATGAAAAACTGTTTTTT. Full variable domain (rest looked up from reference TRBV7-9 and TRBJ1-4): DTGVSQNPRHKITKRGQNVTFRCDPISEHNRLYWYRQTLGQGPEFLTYFQNEAQLEKSRLLSDRFSAERPKGSFSTLEIQRTEQGDSAMYLCASSRGQGAGNEKLFFGSGTQLSVL.

This clone came up once. CDR3 sequence: CASSPMTFSGNTIYF. The CDR3 DNA reads as TGTGCCAGCAGCCCTATGACTTTCTCTGGAAACACCATATATTTT. J is TRBJ1-3 and V is TRBV5-6; D unclear. The CDR3 contains 15 residues. V lost 4 bases and J 0 bases, leaving 11 bases between the germline ends. Germline CDR1 is SGHDT and CDR2 is YYEEEE.

The CDR3 loop is CASGTSGGHGTGELFF. The CDR3 DNA is TGTGCCAGTGGGACTAGCGGGGGTCACGGCACCGGGGAGCTGTTTTTT. The chain recombines TRBV19 with TRBJ2-2, with TRBD2 identical over 14 bases. CDR3 length: 16 amino acids. V lost 8 bases to trimming and J lost 4 bases; unmatched junction nucleotides: 6. The germline gives CDR1 LNHDA, CDR2 SQIVND (reference sequence).

The rearrangement joins TRBV7-3 to TRBJ1-1, with 7 bases lining up with TRBD1. CDR1 is SGHTA, CDR2 FQGTGA, per germline. CDR3 size: 14 residues. V lost 5 bases, J lost 6 bases, and 9 bases stayed unmatched. The CDR3 DNA reads TGTGCCAGCAGCGAGTCAGGGGGAAGGGCTGAAGCTTTCTTT. Protein: CASSESGGRAEAFF.

The chain combines TRBV29-1 with TRBJ1-2; 7 positions agree with TRBD1. Germline V lookup: CDR1 SQVTM, CDR2 ANQGSEA. V dropped 4 bases and J dropped 4; count of bases not matched to a gene: 9. The CDR3 covers 14 residues. CDR3 sequence (DNA): TGCAGCGTTGGTACCCTGACAGGGACCTATGGCTACACCTTC. It encodes CSVGTLTGTYGYTF.